Given below is one T cell receptor (beta chain) in context. As yet, its antigen is unknown. Trimming took 7 bases from V and 1 from J, leaving 10 bases between them. Germline V gene lookup returns CDR1 SQVTM and CDR2 ANQGSEA. This CDR3 has 12 amino acids. This record belongs to a study of T cell repertoires in cytomegalovirus infection. Study-level background: From public TCR beta signatures came an indication of both CMV infection and matching HLA type.

TCRdb passed the reads through MiXCR, listing each CDR3 protein once. The sample lists 290,000 or so distinct CDR3 sequences, approximately 10% occurring once. Study conclusions and caveats: The ex vivo response was dominated by HLA-C-restricted CMV-specific TCR beta clonotypes.

This chain links TRBV29-1 with TRBJ1-1; possible D gene TRBD1, 5 bases. Sequencing used PBMCs. This TCR derives from a human donor in good health (CMV status not recorded). Some clones in this sample may be carry-over from other donors' samples. CDR3 coding DNA: TGCAGCGGTCTGGGACGGAACACTGAAGCTTTCTTT. Its protein is CSGLGRNTEAFF.